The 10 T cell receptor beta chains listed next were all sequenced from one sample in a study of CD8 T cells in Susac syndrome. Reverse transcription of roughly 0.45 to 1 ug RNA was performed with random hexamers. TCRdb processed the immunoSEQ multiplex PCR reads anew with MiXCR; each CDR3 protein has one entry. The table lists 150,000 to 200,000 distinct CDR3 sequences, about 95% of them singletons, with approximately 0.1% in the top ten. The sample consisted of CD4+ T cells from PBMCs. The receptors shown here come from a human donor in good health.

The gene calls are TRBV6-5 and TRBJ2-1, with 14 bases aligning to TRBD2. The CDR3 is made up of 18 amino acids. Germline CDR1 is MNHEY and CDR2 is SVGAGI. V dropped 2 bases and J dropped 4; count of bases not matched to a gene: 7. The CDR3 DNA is TGTGCCAGCAGTTACGGGGGACTAGCGGGAGTCCCGTACAATGAGCAGTTCTTC. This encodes CASSYGGLAGVPYNEQFF.

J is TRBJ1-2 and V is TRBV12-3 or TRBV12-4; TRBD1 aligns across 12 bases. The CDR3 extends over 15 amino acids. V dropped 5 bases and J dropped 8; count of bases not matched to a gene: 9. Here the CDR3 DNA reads TGTGCCAGCAGTCCTTCGGGACAGGGGGCTGGCGGCTACACCTTC. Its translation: CASSPSGQGAGGYTF.

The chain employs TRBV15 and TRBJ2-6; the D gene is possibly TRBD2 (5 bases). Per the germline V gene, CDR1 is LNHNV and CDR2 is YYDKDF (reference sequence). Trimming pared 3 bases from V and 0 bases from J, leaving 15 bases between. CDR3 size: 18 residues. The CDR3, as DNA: TGTGCCACCAGCAGGTGGGCAACTCGGGGCTCTGGGGCCAACGTCCTGACTTTC. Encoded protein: CATSRWATRGSGANVLTF.

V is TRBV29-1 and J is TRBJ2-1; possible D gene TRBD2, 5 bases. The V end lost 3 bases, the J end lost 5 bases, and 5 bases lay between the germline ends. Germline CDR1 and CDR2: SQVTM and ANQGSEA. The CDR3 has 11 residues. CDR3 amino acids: CSVERDNEQFF. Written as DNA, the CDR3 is TGCAGCGTTGAGCGGGACAATGAGCAGTTCTTC.

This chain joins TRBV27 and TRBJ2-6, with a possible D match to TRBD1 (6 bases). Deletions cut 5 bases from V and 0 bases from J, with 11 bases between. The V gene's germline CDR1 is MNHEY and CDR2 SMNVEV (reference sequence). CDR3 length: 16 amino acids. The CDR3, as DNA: TGTGCCAGCAGTCCGGGGACAATCTCTGGGGCCAACGTCCTGACTTTC. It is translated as CASSPGTISGANVLTF.

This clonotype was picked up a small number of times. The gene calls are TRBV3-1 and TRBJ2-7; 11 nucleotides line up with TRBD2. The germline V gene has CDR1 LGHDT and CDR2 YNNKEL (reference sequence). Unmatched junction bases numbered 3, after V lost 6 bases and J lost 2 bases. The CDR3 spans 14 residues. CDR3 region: CASRGTSGTYEQYF. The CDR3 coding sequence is TGTGCCAGCAGGGGGACTAGCGGTACCTACGAGCAGTACTTC.

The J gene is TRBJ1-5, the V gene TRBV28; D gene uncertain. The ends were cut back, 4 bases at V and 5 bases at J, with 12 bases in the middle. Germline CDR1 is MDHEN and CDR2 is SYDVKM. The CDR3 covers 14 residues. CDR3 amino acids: CASSWVGTDQPQHF. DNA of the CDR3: TGTGCCAGCAGTTGGGTGGGAACCGATCAGCCCCAGCATTTT.

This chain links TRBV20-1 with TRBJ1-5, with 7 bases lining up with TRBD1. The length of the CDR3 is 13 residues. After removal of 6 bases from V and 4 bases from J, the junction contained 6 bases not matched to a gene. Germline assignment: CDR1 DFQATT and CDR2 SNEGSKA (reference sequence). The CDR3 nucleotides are TGCAGTGCCACTCGACAGGGAAATCAGCCCCAGCATTTT. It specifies CSATRQGNQPQHF.

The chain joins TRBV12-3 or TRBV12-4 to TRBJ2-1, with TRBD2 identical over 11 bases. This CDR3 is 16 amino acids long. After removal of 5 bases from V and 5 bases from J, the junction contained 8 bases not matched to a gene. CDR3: CASSDSGRAIDNEQFF. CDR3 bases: TGTGCCAGCAGTGATAGCGGGAGGGCAATTGACAATGAGCAGTTCTTC.

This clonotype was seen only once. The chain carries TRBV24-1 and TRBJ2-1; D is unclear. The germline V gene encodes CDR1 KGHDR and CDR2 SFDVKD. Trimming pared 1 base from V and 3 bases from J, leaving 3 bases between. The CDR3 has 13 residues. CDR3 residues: CATSDFGYNEQFF. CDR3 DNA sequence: TGTGCCACCAGTGATTTTGGCTACAATGAGCAGTTCTTC.